The present T cell receptor beta chain was sequenced within a study of shared clonotypes between healthy human individuals. Study information: Aged 18 to 49, the donors were a couple of women and a few men. Study outcomes and limitations: Among the subsets, naive ones generally showed larger estimated richness than memory ones.

Negatively enriched CD4+ T cells were divided by CD45RA into naive and memory. The germline V and J ends were trimmed by 2 bases and 14 bases, with 19 bases remaining between them. Looked up from germline, CDR1 is SGHTA and CDR2 is FQGNSA. The CDR3 runs 14 residues. As concerns this clone: The antigen is not known.

Sequencing used immunoSEQ multiplex PCR; TCRdb keeps in-frame clones, though not all of them. The data show approximately 1,500,000 clones, roughly 96% seen once. This clonotype originated in a man between 25 and 39 years old in good health. The material sequenced was naive CD4+ T cells sorted from blood. Stated subset: CD45RA+ positively selected. The V gene is TRBV7-2, the J gene TRBJ2-1; D is unclear. CDR3 residues: CASSLSEGPRHEFF. CDR3 DNA sequence: TGTGCCAGCAGCTTAAGCGAAGGCCCCCGTCACGAGTTCTTC.